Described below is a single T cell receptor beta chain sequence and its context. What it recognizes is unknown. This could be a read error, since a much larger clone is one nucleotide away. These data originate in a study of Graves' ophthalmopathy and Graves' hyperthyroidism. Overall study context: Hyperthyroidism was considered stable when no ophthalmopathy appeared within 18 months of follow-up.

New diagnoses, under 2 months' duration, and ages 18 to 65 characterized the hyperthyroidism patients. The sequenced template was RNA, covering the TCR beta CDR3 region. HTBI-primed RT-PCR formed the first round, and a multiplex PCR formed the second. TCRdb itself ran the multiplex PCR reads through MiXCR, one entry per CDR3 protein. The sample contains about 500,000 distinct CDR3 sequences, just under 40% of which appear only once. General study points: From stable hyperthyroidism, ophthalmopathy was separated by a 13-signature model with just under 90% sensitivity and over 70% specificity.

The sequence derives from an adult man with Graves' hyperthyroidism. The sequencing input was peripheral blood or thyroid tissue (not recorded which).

The CDR3 coding sequence is TGTGCCAGCAGCTTAGCCCCTGGCGGGAGTACCGGGGAGCTGTTTTTT. This translates into CASSLAPGGSTGELFF. The chain links TRBV7-6 to TRBJ2-2, with 7 nucleotides matching TRBD2. This CDR3 comprises 16 residues. Germline assignment: CDR1 SGHVS and CDR2 FNYEAQ. V trimming: 0 bases; J trimming: 5 bases; junction bases outside the gene matches: 6.